This T cell receptor (beta chain) was observed in a study of blood T cell repertoires in COVID-19. As for the study in general: Collection of acute and convalescent COVID-19 samples took place in the United States, Italy and Spain.

The V gene end was trimmed by 4 bases and the J gene end by 8 bases; junction bases not matched to a gene: 3. Germline V gives CDR1 SGHNT, CDR2 YENEEA. CDR3 length: 12 amino acids. TCRdb's table, derived via immunoSEQ multiplex PCR, lists solely in-frame clones and lacks some. The sample holds just over 300,000 clones, nearly 90% seen once. The clonotype originates from a woman aged 25 to 39 with COVID-19, enrolled during active disease. Sequenced material: peripheral blood. The V gene is TRBV11-3, the J gene TRBJ1-2; 8 bases are shared with TRBD1. The CDR3 is CASSSTGVGYTF. The CDR3 DNA sequence: TGTGCCAGCAGCTCGACAGGGGTCGGCTACACCTTC.